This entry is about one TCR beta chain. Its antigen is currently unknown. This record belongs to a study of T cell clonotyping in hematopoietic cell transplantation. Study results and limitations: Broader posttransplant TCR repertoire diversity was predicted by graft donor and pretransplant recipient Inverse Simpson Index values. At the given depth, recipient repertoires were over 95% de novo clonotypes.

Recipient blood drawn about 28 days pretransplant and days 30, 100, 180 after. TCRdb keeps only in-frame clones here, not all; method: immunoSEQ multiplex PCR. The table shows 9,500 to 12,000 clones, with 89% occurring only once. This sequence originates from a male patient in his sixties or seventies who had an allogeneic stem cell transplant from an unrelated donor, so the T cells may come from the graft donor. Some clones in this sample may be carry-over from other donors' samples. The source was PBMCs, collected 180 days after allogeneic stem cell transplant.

In nucleotides, the CDR3 is TGTGCCAGCAGCCCAATAGTCGGCGAGCAGTACTTC. Protein product: CASSPIVGEQYF. V gene TRBV5-6 combines with J gene TRBJ2-7; D unresolved. CDR1 is SGHDT, CDR2 YYEEEE, per germline. V lost 4 bases, J lost 6 bases, and 11 bases lay in between. The CDR3 is 12 residues long. Variable domain in full (rest from reference TRBV5-6 and TRBJ2-7): DAGVTQSPTHLIKTRGQQVTLRCSPKSGHDTVSWYQQALGQGPQFIFQYYEEEERQRGNFPDRFSGHQFPNYSSELNVNALLLGDSALYLCASSPIVGEQYFGPGTRLTVT.